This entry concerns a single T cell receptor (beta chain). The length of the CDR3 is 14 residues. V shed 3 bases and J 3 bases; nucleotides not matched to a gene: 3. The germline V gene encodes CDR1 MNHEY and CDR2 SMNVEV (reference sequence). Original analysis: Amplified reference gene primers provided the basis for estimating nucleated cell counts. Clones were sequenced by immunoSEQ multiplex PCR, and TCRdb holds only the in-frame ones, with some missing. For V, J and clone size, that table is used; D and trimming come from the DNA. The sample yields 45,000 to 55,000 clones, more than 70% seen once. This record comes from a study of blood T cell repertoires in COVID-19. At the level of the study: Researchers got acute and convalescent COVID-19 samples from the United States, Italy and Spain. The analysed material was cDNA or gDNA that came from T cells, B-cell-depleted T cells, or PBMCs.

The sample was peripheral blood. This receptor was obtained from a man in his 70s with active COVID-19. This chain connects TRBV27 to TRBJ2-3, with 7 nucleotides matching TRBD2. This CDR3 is CASSFWGGTDTQYF. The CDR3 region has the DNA TGTGCCAGCAGTTTTTGGGGGGGGACAGATACGCAGTATTTT.